This record concerns one T cell receptor (beta chain) sequence. The data belong to a study of shared clonotypes between healthy human individuals. At the level of the study: The cohort comprised a couple of women and a few men. Their ages spanned 18 to 49 years.

The naive CD8 population came from CD45RO-negative cells selected for CCR7, without terminally differentiated effector memory CD45RA+ cells. Trimming took off 0 bases at V and 6 bases at J, with 15 bases between the two ends. CDR1 GTSNPN and CDR2 SVGIG come from the germline V gene (reference sequence). There are 14 residues in the CDR3. Libraries were prepared by immunoSEQ multiplex PCR; TCRdb keeps only in-frame clonotypes and omits some of them. This sample has approximately 2,000,000 clones, with around 93% found just once. The sequence was obtained from a young man in good health. Some clones in this sample may be carry-over from other donors' samples. The rearrangement joins TRBV30 to TRBJ2-7; D is perhaps TRBD1 (7 bases). The source material was naive CD8+ T cells from PBMCs. CDR3 loop: CAWSVGRGASEQYF. CDR3 DNA: TGTGCCTGGAGTGTTGGCAGGGGGGCGTCCGAGCAGTACTTC.